The present entry profiles one TCR beta chain with its context. V was cut by 0 bases and J by 7 bases, with 10 bases left in between. Germline lookup yields CDR1 LNHNV and CDR2 YYDKDF (reference sequence). The CDR3 loop spans 13 amino acids. The data originate from a study of blood T cell repertoires in COVID-19. Study background: Some COVID-19 samples were acute and others convalescent; all came from the United States, Italy and Spain. T cells, B-cell-depleted T cells, or PBMCs supplied cDNA or gDNA.

Original processing methods: Reference gene primer amplification in the assay estimated nucleated cell counts. The table came from immunoSEQ multiplex PCR; TCRdb's copy has only in-frame clones and leaves some out. From that table come the V and J calls and clone size; the DNA was used to work out D and trimming. The table has 150,000 to 200,000 clones, under 90% seen once. This clonotype was sampled from a man between 40 and 49 years old with acute or convalescent COVID-19. V and J are TRBV15 and TRBJ2-7; a weak D match, TRBD1 (6 bases). The sequenced sample consisted of peripheral blood. The CDR3 sequence is CATSREGAREQYF. The CDR3 bases are TGTGCCACCAGCAGAGAGGGGGCGCGGGAGCAGTACTTC.